This is a list of T cell receptor beta chains from one sample in a study of T cell responses to AZD1222 COVID-19 vaccine. Assay used: immunoSEQ multiplex PCR; TCRdb lists only in-frame clones, some missing. The sample has fewer than 70,000 clones, about four fifths seen once. Specimen: peripheral blood, collected 28 days after the second AZD1222 dose. The receptors were gathered from an adult who received the AZD1222 COVID-19 vaccine. The CDR3 runs from the conserved cysteine through the conserved F or W. A D gene is named only where the DNA matches it firmly. The size entry is marked missing in some rows and otherwise reads once, few, many or a size class.

size,J,V,D,DNA,CDR3
.,TRBJ2-5,TRBV30,TRBD2,TGTGCCTGGACTGGGACTAGCGGGGGGCGCGGAGAGACCCAGTACTTC,CAWTGTSGGRGETQYF
many,TRBJ2-5,TRBV6-2/TRBV6-3,.,TGTGCCAGCAGTTACGGAGGTGGGATTGGATGGGAGACCCAGTACTTC,CASSYGGGIGWETQYF
few,TRBJ2-3,TRBV29-1,TRBD2,TGCAGCGTGCGACTAGCGGGGGGGGATACGCAGTATTTT,CSVRLAGGDTQYF
.,TRBJ2-6,TRBV19,.,TGTGCCAGTATGTCCATCTCTGGGGCCAACGTCCTGACTTTC,CASMSISGANVLTF
.,TRBJ1-6,TRBV30,.,TGTGCCTGGGGTCGGCGGGGTGGCAATTCACCCCTCCACTTT,CAWGRRGGNSPLHF
once,TRBJ1-4,TRBV7-2,.,TGTGCCAGCAGCGGGGGGAGGTCTAATGAAAAACTGTTTTTT,CASSGGRSNEKLFF
.,TRBJ1-1,TRBV5-1,.,TGCGCCAGCAGCCCAGACAGCCTGAACACTGAAGCTTTCTTT,CASSPDSLNTEAFF
.,TRBJ2-7,TRBV30,.,TGTGCCTGGAGTCCCCGTCCTGGGGACGAGCAGTACTTC,CAWSPRPGDEQYF
few,TRBJ2-1,TRBV7-9,.,TGTGCCAGCAGCTTCGATCGGGGAAACTTCTACAATGAGCAGTTCTTC,CASSFDRGNFYNEQFF
.,TRBJ2-1,TRBV6-2/TRBV6-3,.,TGTGCCAGCAGTCTTCCACTTCAGGAGCAGTTCTTC,CASSLPLQEQFF
.,TRBJ2-7,TRBV18,TRBD1,TGTGCCAGCTCACCATCGGACAGGGCGGGAGAGCAGTACTTC,CASSPSDRAGEQYF
few,TRBJ1-4,TRBV7-8,.,TGTGCCAGCAGCTCCCCGCAACAATTGCCTAATGAAAAACTGTTTTTT,CASSSPQQLPNEKLFF
.,TRBJ2-3,TRBV12-3/TRBV12-4,.,TGTGCCAGCAGTCCGCGGGGTAGCCAAACGCAGTATTTT,CASSPRGSQTQYF
once,TRBJ2-1,TRBV6-5,.,TGTGCCAGCAGTTACCCCGGTGATGAAAGCTCCGATGAGCAGTTCTTC,CASSYPGDESSDEQFF
.,TRBJ1-1,TRBV6-5,TRBD1,TGTGCCAGCAGTTACCGGGACAGGGGGCGCTTCCCTGAAGCTTTCTTT,CASSYRDRGRFPEAFF
.,TRBJ1-3,TRBV5-1,TRBD1,TGCGCCAGCAGCCGTGGGACAGGGGCGTCTGGTGGAAACACCATATATTTT,CASSRGTGASGGNTIYF
once,TRBJ2-3,TRBV11-2,.,TGTGCCAGCAGCCCCAGCACAGATACGCAGTATTTT,CASSPSTDTQYF
.,TRBJ2-1,TRBV19,TRBD2,TGTGCCAGCGGGGAAACTAGCGGGGGGGCCGGGTACAATGAGCAGTTCTTC,CASGETSGGAGYNEQFF
.,TRBJ2-3,TRBV7-2,TRBD2,TGTGCCAGCAGCCAGGGACTAGCGGCAGATACGCAGTATTTT,CASSQGLAADTQYF
few,TRBJ2-3,TRBV7-3,TRBD1,TGTGCCAGCAGCTTCTCCGGACAGGGGGTAGTTTGGGGAGATACGCAGTATTTT,CASSFSGQGVVWGDTQYF
.,TRBJ2-2,TRBV9,TRBD2,TGTGCCAGCAGCGTAGAGGGAGGGAGAGACACCGGGGAGCTGTTTTTT,CASSVEGGRDTGELFF
many,TRBJ1-2,TRBV4-2,.,TGTGCCAGCAGCGTTTTTCGGAGCGCTAGCTATGGCTACACCTTC,CASSVFRSASYGYTF
.,TRBJ2-7,TRBV27,TRBD2,TGTGCCAGCAGTTTCGGGGGGGTTGTCTACGAGCAGTACTTC,CASSFGGVVYEQYF
.,TRBJ2-1,TRBV3-1/TRBV3-2,TRBD2,TGTGCCAGCAGTATGGACGGGGGGGCCTCTTACAATGAGCAGTTCTTC,CASSMDGGASYNEQFF
once,TRBJ1-1,TRBV10-3,.,TGTGCCATCAAACCCCCGGGGGACACTGAAGCTTTCTTT,CAIKPPGDTEAFF
.,TRBJ1-6,TRBV2,TRBD1,TGTGCCAGCAGTCTAGACAGGGTGAGACGCGGGAATAATTCACCCCTCCACTTT,CASSLDRVRRGNNSPLHF
.,TRBJ2-1,TRBV3-1/TRBV3-2,TRBD2,TGTGCCAGCAGCCGAAGACCTAGCGGGGGTATCAATGAGCAGTTCTTC,CASSRRPSGGINEQFF
.,TRBJ2-7,TRBV9,.,TGTGCCAGCAGCCCGACACTGGGCGAGCAGTACTTC,CASSPTLGEQYF
.,TRBJ2-5,TRBV5-4,.,TGTGCCAGCAGCTCGGCGGTGCAAGAGACCCAGTACTTC,CASSSAVQETQYF
.,TRBJ2-5,TRBV3-1/TRBV3-2,.,TGTGCCAGCAGCCAAGATTGGGGCCAAGAGACCCAGTACTTC,CASSQDWGQETQYF
.,TRBJ2-4,TRBV6-2/TRBV6-3,TRBD1,TGTGCCAGCAGTAAACGACAGGGCCTCAAAAACATTCAGTACTTC,CASSKRQGLKNIQYF
.,TRBJ1-1,TRBV20-1,.,TGCAGTGCTAGAATGTCAGCTGAAGCTTTCTTT,CSARMSAEAFF
.,TRBJ2-6,TRBV5-1,.,TGCGCCAGCAGCGCCAGTTGGGCCTCTGGGGCCAACGTCCTGACTTTC,CASSASWASGANVLTF
.,TRBJ2-7,TRBV6-1,.,TGTGCCAGCAGTGAATATTGGGAAGGGGGCTACGAGCAGTACTTC,CASSEYWEGGYEQYF
few,TRBJ1-2,TRBV7-8,.,TGTGCCAGCAGCTTAGTAGGGCCGGGGGCTCACTATGGCTACACCTTC,CASSLVGPGAHYGYTF
once,TRBJ1-1,TRBV10-3,TRBD1,TGTGCCATCAGTGGAGGGACAGGGAACACTGAAGCTTTCTTT,CAISGGTGNTEAFF
.,TRBJ1-1,TRBV19,.,TGTGCCAGTAGAGACAGGCCGAACACTGAAGCTTTCTTT,CASRDRPNTEAFF
.,TRBJ1-4,TRBV7-2,.,TGTGCCAGCAGCTCCCAGAGTACCCAATGGGGTGAAAAACTGTTTTTT,CASSSQSTQWGEKLFF
.,TRBJ2-1,TRBV5-1,TRBD2,TGCGCCAGCAGCCCAAGACTAGCGGGGTTGAATGAGCAGTTCTTC,CASSPRLAGLNEQFF
.,TRBJ2-1,TRBV6-5,.,TGTGCCAGCAGTTACGGAAGCGAGACATACAATGAGCAGTTCTTC,CASSYGSETYNEQFF
.,TRBJ2-3,TRBV5-6,.,TGTGCCAGCAGCTTGGGGCCCACTAGCACAGATACGCAGTATTTT,CASSLGPTSTDTQYF
.,TRBJ1-2,TRBV9,TRBD1,TGTGCCAGCACCTACCGGGACAGTAACTATGGCTACACCTTC,CASTYRDSNYGYTF
.,TRBJ2-2,TRBV19,.,TGTGCCAGTAGTATTCTGGACAGGAACACCGGGGAGCTGTTTTTT,CASSILDRNTGELFF
.,TRBJ1-6,TRBV27,TRBD1,TGTGCCAGCAGTCCGAACAAACCAAACTACAGGGGGTACGACTATAATTCACCCCTCCACTTT,CASSPNKPNYRGYDYNSPLHF
.,TRBJ2-2,TRBV3-1/TRBV3-2,.,TGTGCCAGCAGCAACCCTCTCCGGGGACCTAACACCGGGGAGCTGTTTTTT,CASSNPLRGPNTGELFF
.,TRBJ2-7,TRBV11-2,.,TGTGCCAGCAGCTCATATAAGGGGAGTCCTCCTTCCTACGAGCAGTACTTC,CASSSYKGSPPSYEQYF
.,TRBJ1-5,TRBV19,.,TGTGCCAGTAGTATATGGGGAGTCAATAGCAATCAGCCCCAGCATTTT,CASSIWGVNSNQPQHF
.,TRBJ1-6,TRBV10-1,TRBD1,TGCGGGGACAGGCCATCACCCCTCCACTTT,CGDRPSPLHF
.,TRBJ2-3,TRBV3-1/TRBV3-2,TRBD2,TGTGCCAGCAGCCCGTCTCGACTAGCGGGGGGGCCTGAGGTAGCAGATACGCAGTATTTT,CASSPSRLAGGPEVADTQYF
.,TRBJ1-3,TRBV4-1,.,TGCGCCAGCAGATGGACACTCTCTGGAAACACCATATATTTT,CASRWTLSGNTIYF
.,TRBJ1-2,TRBV28,TRBD1,TGTGCCAGCAGTTCCCCGGGAGGAGGGGGCGCCGACTATGGCTACACCTTC,CASSSPGGGGADYGYTF
many,TRBJ1-2,TRBV6-5,.,TGTGCCAGCAGTTTACAGGGAGGCCACTATGGCTACACCTTC,CASSLQGGHYGYTF
.,TRBJ1-6,TRBV9,.,TGTGCCAGCAGCGCTGAGAGCTACTCCAATTCACCCCTCCACTTT,CASSAESYSNSPLHF
.,TRBJ1-1,TRBV5-1,.,TGCGCCAGCAGCTTGGTCTGGGGGATGAACACTGAAGCTTTCTTT,CASSLVWGMNTEAFF